This T cell receptor beta chain was identified in a study of T cell responses to AZD1222 COVID-19 vaccine. Study-wide points: Mostly white British, mostly female donors; authors suggested clonal diversity may be underestimated. Reportedly, nearly half the spike-specific TCRs target unmutated variant regions. At baseline, seropositivity was found in only six or seven AZD1222 recipients.

Notes on this clone: The antigen is unknown.

TCRdb's table, derived via immunoSEQ multiplex PCR, lists solely in-frame clones and lacks some. The table lists fewer than 120,000 clones, about 90% of them singletons. The CDR3 loop spans 17 amino acids. Trimming took 1 base from V and 3 from J; bases not matched to a gene: 8. CDR1 LNHDA and CDR2 SQIVND come from the germline V gene (reference sequence). The chain joins TRBV19 to TRBJ2-5; 10 bases are a match to TRBD1. The sample here was peripheral blood, taken 28 days after the second AZD1222 dose. This TCR was recovered from an adult who received the AZD1222 COVID-19 vaccine. DNA for the CDR3: TGTGCCAGTAGTATAGTGGGGGACAGGGGAAGGAAAGAGACCCAGTACTTC. This codes for CASSIVGDRGRKETQYF.